This TCR beta chain was observed in a study of CD8 T cells in ankylosing spondylitis. This clonotype was observed many times. Antigen unknown. Whole-study findings and limits: Relatively scarce in peripheral blood, disease-linked clones were CD8+. Previously reported in reactive arthritis synovial fluid and blood were some of the motif variants.

Generation of TCR beta libraries employed quantitative 5'-RACE incorporating molecular barcodes. TCRdb ran MiXCR on the 5' RACE reads and lists one entry per CDR3 protein. The sample carries about 130,000 distinct CDR3 sequences, 6.5% to 9% recorded once. The clonotype was recovered from a male donor with ankylosing spondylitis or in good health (not recorded which). The source material was blood, either unsorted or a sorted T cell fraction (not recorded which).

In DNA form, the CDR3 reads TGCAGTGCTAGAGCTCCAGGGAAGGTCACTGAAGCTTTCTTT. Its protein product is CSARAPGKVTEAFF. The rearrangement uses TRBV20-1 and TRBJ1-1; D may be TRBD1 (5 bases). This CDR3 region has 14 residues. CDR1 and CDR2 from the germline V gene are DFQATT and SNEGSKA (reference sequence). V gave up 1 base and J gave up 4 bases, with 13 bases separating them.